The 27 T cell receptor beta chains reported below all come from one sample, sequenced in a study of T cell responses to AZD1222 COVID-19 vaccine. TCRdb's copy holds only in-frame clones and misses some; the assay was immunoSEQ multiplex PCR. This sample has about 140,000 clones, with approximately 95% found just once. The sample was peripheral blood, taken on day 0 of MenACWY control vaccination. These receptors were taken from an adult in good health.

V gene TRBV29-1 combines with J gene TRBJ1-5; the match to TRBD1 covers 7 bases. This CDR3 has 14 amino acids. Germline-derived CDR1 and CDR2 are SQVTM and ANQGSEA. The junction had 7 bases not matched to a gene; V was cut back by 6 bases and J by 2 bases. CDR3 nucleotides: TGCAGCGTAGCTGACAGGGATGGCAATCAGCCCCAGCATTTT. It specifies CSVADRDGNQPQHF.

A single count supports this clone. This chain uses TRBV9 with TRBJ2-1, with 8 bases lining up with TRBD2. V dropped 1 base and J dropped 2; count of bases not matched to a gene: 5. Germline V CDR1 and CDR2: SGDLS, YYNGEE. The length of the CDR3 is 16 residues. The DNA for the CDR3 is TGTGCCAGCAGCGTATCCGGGACTAGAACCTACAATGAGCAGTTCTTC. Residues: CASSVSGTRTYNEQFF.

CDR3 sequence: CASSFLGSNTGELFF. Written as DNA, the CDR3 is TGTGCCAGCAGCTTTCTGGGCTCCAACACCGGGGAGCTGTTTTTT. The genes are TRBV7-9 and TRBJ2-2; D gene ambiguous. This CDR3 is built from 15 residues. Trimming shortened V by 3 bases and J by 2 bases, and 10 bases separated the two germline ends. Germline-derived CDR1 and CDR2 are SEHNR and FQNEAQ (reference sequence).

Of note for this clone: The sample carries other DNA sequences with the same CDR3. The V gene is TRBV6-2 or TRBV6-3, the J gene TRBJ1-2; TRBD1 matches 7 bases. The CDR3 has 13 residues. Germline trimming cut 5 bases from V and 4 bases from J; bases unmatched to any gene: 4. CDR1 is MNHEY and CDR2 is SVGEGT in the germline V gene. The CDR3: CASSQQGSYGYTF. The CDR3 region has the DNA TGTGCCAGCAGTCAACAGGGGTCCTATGGCTACACCTTC.

The chain links TRBV4-2 to TRBJ1-2; no reliable D call. CDR1 is LGHNA, CDR2 YNFKEQ, per germline. The CDR3 is made up of 15 amino acids. Trimming took off 4 bases at V and 1 base at J, with 13 bases between the two ends. CDR3 protein: CASSPNRFINYGYTF. The DNA of the CDR3 is TGTGCCAGCAGCCCAAACAGATTTATTAACTATGGCTACACCTTC.

Here the CDR3 DNA reads TGTGCCAGCAGCTTAGTGGGAGGGTACAGGGGTGAAGCTTTCTTT. It yields the protein CASSLVGGYRGEAFF. This sequence joins TRBV7-9 and TRBJ1-1, with 7 bases matching TRBD1. With 1 base clipped from V and 7 bases from J, the junction kept 9 bases outside the gene matches. Germline V lookup: CDR1 SEHNR, CDR2 FQNEAQ (reference sequence). The CDR3 consists of 15 residues.

The rearrangement uses TRBV5-1 and TRBJ1-2; D unclear. Germline loops: CDR1 SGHRS, CDR2 YFSETQ. V was cut by 1 base and J by 10 bases, with 11 bases left in between. The CDR3 runs 12 residues. The CDR3 nucleotides read TGCGCCAGCAGCTTGTCGGGTCGCGCCTACACCTTC. This translates into CASSLSGRAYTF.

This rearrangement joins TRBV12-2 to TRBJ2-7. TRBV12-2 is described as a pseudogene. The CDR3 sequence is 13 residues long. This CDR3 is CASRLVIMYEQYF. CDR3 DNA sequence: TGTGCAAGTCGCTTAGTGATCATGTACGAGCAGTACTTC.

The CDR3 nucleotides are TGTGCCAGCAGCTTTAAAGTTAATTCACCCCTCCACTTT. This codes for CASSFKVNSPLHF. The chain links TRBV5-6 to TRBJ1-6; D not resolved. This CDR3 comprises 13 residues. Trimming pared 2 bases from V and 6 bases from J, leaving 6 bases between. In germline, CDR1 is SGHDT, CDR2 YYEEEE.

The J gene is TRBJ1-2, the V gene TRBV6-5, with D perhaps TRBD1 (6 bases). The CDR3 totals 14 residues. The germline CDR1 and CDR2 sequences are MNHEY and SVGAGI. Trimming pared 6 bases from V and 6 bases from J, leaving 17 bases between. The CDR3 bases are TGTGCCAGCAGAGCCGGGACATTCTTAGATGGCTACACCTTC. Translating it yields CASRAGTFLDGYTF.

The chain joins TRBV5-8 to TRBJ1-3; possible D gene TRBD1, 5 bases. This CDR3 is 16 amino acids long. CDR1 SGHTS and CDR2 YDEGEE come from the germline V gene. Trimming took 0 bases from V and 0 from J, leaving 10 bases between them. This CDR3 reads CASSLGQYGSGNTIYF. Here the CDR3 DNA reads TGTGCCAGCAGCTTGGGACAGTATGGCTCTGGAAACACCATATATTTT.

As for this clone: The sample carries other DNA sequences with the same CDR3. This chain joins TRBV5-1 and TRBJ1-1; D might be TRBD1 (6 bases). The germline V and J ends were trimmed by 0 bases and 1 base, with 7 bases remaining between them. The CDR3 has 14 residues. The germline gives CDR1 SGHRS, CDR2 YFSETQ. CDR3 amino acids: CASSLAGQNTEAFF. The CDR3 nucleotides are TGCGCCAGCAGCTTGGCGGGACAGAACACTGAAGCTTTCTTT.

The chain employs TRBV19 and TRBJ1-1; D perhaps matches TRBD1 (5 bases). The CDR3 has 14 residues. Germline CDR1 LNHDA, CDR2 SQIVND (reference sequence). V was pared by 4 bases and J by 1 base, with 10 bases between. CDR3 DNA: TGTGCCAGTAGTACCCTGGGGGGGAACACTGAAGCTTTCTTT. This codes for CASSTLGGNTEAFF.

This clone appeared once. The chain is built from TRBV18 and TRBJ1-2; TRBD1 is a possible D gene (5 bases). With 1 base removed from V and 1 base from J, the gap between germline ends came to 16 bases. In germline, CDR1 is KGHSH, CDR2 LQKENI. This CDR3 has 17 amino acids. CDR3: CASSPRTPGVLNYGYTF. CDR3 DNA sequence: TGTGCCAGCTCACCACGGACACCGGGGGTCCTTAACTATGGCTACACCTTC.

The chain is built from TRBV6-5 and TRBJ1-3; D possibly corresponds to TRBD1 (6 bases). The CDR3 is 15 amino acids. V was pared by 7 bases and J by 0 bases, with 13 bases between. CDR1 and CDR2 from the germline V gene are MNHEY and SVGAGI. The CDR3 sequence: CASTLDRNSGNTIYF. For the CDR3, the DNA is TGTGCCAGCACCCTCGACAGGAACTCTGGAAACACCATATATTTT.

The chain recombines TRBV11-2 with TRBJ2-1, with D possibly matching TRBD2 (5 bases). V lost 4 bases to trimming and J lost 12 bases, with 22 bases between them. Germline values: CDR1 SGHAT, CDR2 FQNNGV. The CDR3 consists of 15 residues. CDR3 loop: CASSSSSSWILGQFF. The CDR3 DNA reads as TGTGCCAGCAGCTCCTCCTCTAGCTGGATCCTAGGGCAGTTCTTC.

The CDR3 is CASISDPRNYGYTF. In DNA, the CDR3 is TGTGCCAGCATCTCGGACCCGCGTAACTATGGCTACACCTTC. V is TRBV7-9 and J is TRBJ1-2; unclear D gene. V lost 7 bases and J lost 1, with 13 bases in between. Germline V lookup: CDR1 SEHNR, CDR2 FQNEAQ (reference sequence). The CDR3 is 14 amino acids. Variable domain in full (rest from reference TRBV7-9 and TRBJ1-2): DTGVSQNPRHKITKRGQNVTFRCDPISEHNRLYWYRQTLGQGPEFLTYFQNEAQLEKSRLLSDRFSAERPKGSFSTLEIQRTEQGDSAMYLCASISDPRNYGYTFGSGTRLTVV.

In this sample, this clone turned up once. J is TRBJ2-7 and V is TRBV5-1; D call uncertain. V was cut by 4 bases and J by 2 bases, with 10 bases left in between. CDR1 is SGHRS, CDR2 YFSETQ, per germline. This CDR3 is built from 13 residues. The chain's CDR3 is CASSRIGTYEQYF. The DNA for the CDR3 is TGCGCCAGCAGCCGTATCGGTACCTACGAGCAGTACTTC.

This chain joins TRBV5-6 and TRBJ1-1; D remains unclear. V lost 1 base and J 0 bases, leaving 10 bases between the germline ends. The germline V gene has CDR1 SGHDT and CDR2 YYEEEE. This CDR3 has 15 residues. DNA for the CDR3: TGTGCCAGCAGCTTGAACTGGCAGCTGAACACTGAAGCTTTCTTT. Translated: CASSLNWQLNTEAFF.

The V gene is TRBV7-3, the J gene TRBJ2-1, with 9 bases identical to TRBD2. This CDR3 contains 16 residues. V dropped 4 bases and J dropped 2; count of bases not matched to a gene: 6. Germline values: CDR1 SGHTA, CDR2 FQGTGA. CDR3 sequence: CASSYTGTSPYNEQFF. The DNA for the CDR3 is TGTGCCAGCAGCTACACCGGGACTAGCCCCTACAATGAGCAGTTCTTC. Based on the CDR3 plus reference TRBV7-3 and TRBJ2-1, the full variable domain is GAGVSQTPSNKVTEKGKYVELRCDPISGHTALYWYRQSLGQGPEFLIYFQGTGAADDSGLPNDRFFAVRPEGSVSTLKIQRTERGDSAVYLCASSYTGTSPYNEQFFGPGTRLTVL.

V usage is TRBV6-1 and J usage is TRBJ2-2, with D possibly being TRBD1 or TRBD2 (5 bases each). The CDR3 is 15 amino acids. Germline V gene data show CDR1 as MNHNS and CDR2 as SASEGT. V lost 1 base and J lost 9, with 15 bases in between. The CDR3 DNA is TGTGCCAGCAGTGAAGGCCCTGGGACGTCCCGGGAGCTGTTTTTT. Amino acids: CASSEGPGTSRELFF.

The chain is built from TRBV6-5 and TRBJ1-1, with 9 nucleotides matching TRBD1. The CDR3 sequence is 16 residues long. Germline trimming cut 4 bases from V and 4 bases from J; bases unmatched to any gene: 10. Per the germline V gene, CDR1 is MNHEY and CDR2 is SVGAGI. The chain's CDR3 is CASSSRDRDYTTEAFF. The CDR3 nucleotides are TGTGCCAGCAGTTCCCGGGACAGGGATTACACCACTGAAGCTTTCTTT.

The chain uses TRBV5-6 and TRBJ1-1, with 7 nucleotides matching TRBD1. The CDR3 extends over 13 amino acids. Germline V gene lookup returns CDR1 SGHDT and CDR2 YYEEEE. The V and J ends lost 3 bases and 5 bases, in that order; junction bases with no gene match: 4. CDR3 sequence (DNA): TGTGCCAGCAGCTGGGGACAGTGGACTGAAGCTTTCTTT. Translation: CASSWGQWTEAFF.

The gene calls are TRBV9 and TRBJ2-1; TRBD2 matches 11 bases. The V segment lost 4 bases and the J segment 4 bases; nucleotides outside the gene matches: 4. CDR3 size: 15 residues. The germline V gene has CDR1 SGDLS and CDR2 YYNGEE. DNA of the CDR3: TGTGCCAGCAGCACAACTAGCGGGGGTTACAATGAGCAGTTCTTC. Encoded protein: CASSTTSGGYNEQFF.

This chain uses TRBV28 with TRBJ2-1; the D is unclear. CDR1 and CDR2 from the germline V gene are MDHEN and SYDVKM. V was shortened by 6 bases and J by 5 bases, with 17 bases between the two germline ends. CDR3 size: 15 residues. The CDR3 is CASSSPTWVNNEQFF. The CDR3 region has the DNA TGTGCCAGCAGCTCACCTACGTGGGTCAACAATGAGCAGTTCTTC.

The chain uses TRBV15 and TRBJ1-5, with 7 bases identical to TRBD1. The V gene end was trimmed by 0 bases and the J gene end by 9 bases; junction bases not matched to a gene: 14. Germline V CDR1 and CDR2: LNHNV, YYDKDF (reference sequence). The CDR3 is made up of 17 amino acids. The CDR3 nucleotides read TGTGCCACCAGCAGAGATCTCAGAGGGGGCGAGGTACGGCCCCAGCATTTT. As protein: CATSRDLRGGEVRPQHF.

The rearrangement joins TRBV4-3 to TRBJ1-2, with D possibly TRBD1 on 5 matching bases. The CDR3 loop spans 16 amino acids. The germline V gene encodes CDR1 LGHNA and CDR2 YSLEER. V was shortened by 1 base and J by 5 bases, with 17 bases between the two germline ends. The CDR3: CASSQVRAPFGYGYTF. The CDR3 region has the DNA TGCGCCAGCAGCCAAGTCAGGGCCCCCTTTGGATATGGCTACACCTTC.